This TCR beta chain was found in a study of radiation and T cells in renal cell carcinoma. For the study at large: Nephrectomy followed 15 Gy stereotactic body radiation by 4 weeks. Study-level points and caveats: In blood, top tumor clones expanded by 2 weeks, shrinking by 4. Pretreatment tumor biopsies were lacking, so baseline clonotypes are unknown.

Germline CDR1 SGHAT, CDR2 FQDESV (reference sequence). Trimming at V came to 4 bases and at J to 1 base, leaving 9 bases not matched to a gene. The length of the CDR3 is 17 residues. The table came from immunoSEQ multiplex PCR; TCRdb's copy has only in-frame clones and leaves some out. The table shows 130,000 to 150,000 clones, with about 88% occurring only once. Noted time point: baseline pretreatment blood. Treatment: 15 Gy SBRT to primary tumor, nephrectomy 4 weeks later. Serial blood draws occurred at baseline and 2 and 4 weeks post-SBRT. Comments on this clone: The antigen is undetermined.

This clonotype was obtained from a woman aged 45-59 years with renal cell carcinoma. The chain combines TRBV11-1 with TRBJ2-1; TRBD1 matches at 8 bases. The sample consisted of blood, taken from a patient whose treatment included radiotherapy and nephrectomy. The CDR3 bases are TGTGCCAGCAGCTCTGGACAGGGAGGTCGGTCCTACAATGAGCAGTTCTTC. Translating gives CASSSGQGGRSYNEQFF.